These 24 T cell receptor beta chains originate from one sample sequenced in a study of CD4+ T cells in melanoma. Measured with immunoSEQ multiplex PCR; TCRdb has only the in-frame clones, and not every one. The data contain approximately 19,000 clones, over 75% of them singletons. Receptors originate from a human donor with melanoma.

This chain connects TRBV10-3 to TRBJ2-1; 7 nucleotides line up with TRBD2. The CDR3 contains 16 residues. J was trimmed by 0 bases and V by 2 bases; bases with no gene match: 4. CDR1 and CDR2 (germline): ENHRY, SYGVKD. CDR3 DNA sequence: TGTGCCATCAGTGAGGCTAGCGGCCACTCCTACAATGAGCAGTTCTTC. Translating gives CAISEASGHSYNEQFF.

Written as DNA, the CDR3 is TGTGCCAGCAGTGAAAGGAGCGTTGGGAATCAGCCCCAGCATTTT. Protein sequence: CASSERSVGNQPQHF. J is TRBJ1-5 and V is TRBV2; D not certain. This CDR3 is 15 amino acids long. Trimming removed 2 bases at V and 4 bases at J, with 12 bases between. Looked up from germline, CDR1 is SNHLY and CDR2 is FYNNEI.

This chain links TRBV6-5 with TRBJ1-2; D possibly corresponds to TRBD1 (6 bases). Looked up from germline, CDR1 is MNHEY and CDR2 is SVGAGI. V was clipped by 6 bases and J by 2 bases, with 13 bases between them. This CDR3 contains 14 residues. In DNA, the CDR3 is TGTGCCAGCAGCGCCACAGGGCTCAACTATGGCTACACCTTC. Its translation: CASSATGLNYGYTF.

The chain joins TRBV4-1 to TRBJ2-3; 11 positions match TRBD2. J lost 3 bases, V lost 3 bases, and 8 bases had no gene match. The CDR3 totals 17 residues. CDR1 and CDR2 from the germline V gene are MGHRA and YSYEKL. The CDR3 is CASSQGLGTSGTDTQYF. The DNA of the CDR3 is TGCGCCAGCAGCCAGGGACTCGGGACTAGCGGTACAGATACGCAGTATTTT.

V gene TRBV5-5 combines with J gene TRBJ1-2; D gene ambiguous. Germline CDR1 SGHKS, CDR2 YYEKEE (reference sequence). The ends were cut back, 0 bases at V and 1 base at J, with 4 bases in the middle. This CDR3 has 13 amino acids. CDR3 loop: CASSLDGNYGYTF. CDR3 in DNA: TGTGCCAGCAGCTTGGACGGTAACTATGGCTACACCTTC.

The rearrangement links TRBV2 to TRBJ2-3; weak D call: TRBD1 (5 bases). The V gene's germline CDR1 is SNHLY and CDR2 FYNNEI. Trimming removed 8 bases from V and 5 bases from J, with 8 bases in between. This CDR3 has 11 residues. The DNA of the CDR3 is TGTGCCAGCCTGCAGGGAGATACGCAGTATTTT. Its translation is CASLQGDTQYF.

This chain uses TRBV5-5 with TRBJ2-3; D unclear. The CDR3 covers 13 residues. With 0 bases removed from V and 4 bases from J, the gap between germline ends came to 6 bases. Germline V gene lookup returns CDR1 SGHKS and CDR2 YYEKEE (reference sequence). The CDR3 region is CASSLAFSDTQYF. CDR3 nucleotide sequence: TGTGCCAGCAGCTTGGCCTTCTCAGATACGCAGTATTTT.

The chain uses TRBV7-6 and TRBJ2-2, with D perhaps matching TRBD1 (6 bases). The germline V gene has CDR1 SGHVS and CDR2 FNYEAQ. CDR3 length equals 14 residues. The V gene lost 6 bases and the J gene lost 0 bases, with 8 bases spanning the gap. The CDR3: CASREGANTGELFF. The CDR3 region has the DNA TGTGCCAGCAGAGAGGGGGCGAACACCGGGGAGCTGTTTTTT. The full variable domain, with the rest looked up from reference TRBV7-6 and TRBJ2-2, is GAGVSQSPRYKVTKRGQDVALRCDPISGHVSLYWYRQALGQGPEFLTYFNYEAQQDKSGLPNDRFSAERPEGSISTLTIQRTEQRDSAMYRCASREGANTGELFFGEGSRLTVL.

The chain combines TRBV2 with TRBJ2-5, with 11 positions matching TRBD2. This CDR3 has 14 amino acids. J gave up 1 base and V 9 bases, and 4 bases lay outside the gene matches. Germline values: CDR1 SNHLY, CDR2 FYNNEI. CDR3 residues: CARTSGAFQETQYF. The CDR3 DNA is TGTGCCAGGACTAGCGGGGCTTTCCAAGAGACCCAGTACTTC.

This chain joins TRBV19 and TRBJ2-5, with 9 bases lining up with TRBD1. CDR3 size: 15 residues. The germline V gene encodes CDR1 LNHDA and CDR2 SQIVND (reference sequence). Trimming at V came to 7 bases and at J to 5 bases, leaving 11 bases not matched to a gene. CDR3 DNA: TGTGCCAGTAACAACCCACAGGGGGCAGGGGAGACCCAGTACTTC. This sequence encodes CASNNPQGAGETQYF. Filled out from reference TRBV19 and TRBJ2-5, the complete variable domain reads DGGITQSPKYLFRKEGQNVTLSCEQNLNHDAMYWYRQDPGQGLRLIYYSQIVNDFQKGDIAEGYSVSREKKESFPLTVTSAQKNPTAFYLCASNNPQGAGETQYFGPGTRLLVL.

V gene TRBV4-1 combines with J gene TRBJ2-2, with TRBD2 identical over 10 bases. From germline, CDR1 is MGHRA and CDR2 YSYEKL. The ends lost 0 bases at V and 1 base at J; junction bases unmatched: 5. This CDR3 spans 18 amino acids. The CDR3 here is CASSQESRLAGNTGELFF. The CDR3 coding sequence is TGCGCCAGCAGCCAAGAATCCCGACTAGCGGGGAACACCGGGGAGCTGTTTTTT.

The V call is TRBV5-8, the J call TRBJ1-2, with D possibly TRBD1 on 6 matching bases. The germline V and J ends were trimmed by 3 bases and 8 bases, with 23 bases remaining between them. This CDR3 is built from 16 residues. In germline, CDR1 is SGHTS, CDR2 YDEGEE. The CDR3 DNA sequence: TGTGCCAGCAGCTGGGACCCTCAATTGGGGGCGGCCGGCTACACCTTC. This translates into CASSWDPQLGAAGYTF. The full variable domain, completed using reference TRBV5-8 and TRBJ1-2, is EAGVTQSPTHLIKTRGQQATLRCSPISGHTSVYWYQQALGLGLQFLLWYDEGEERNRGNFPPRFSGRQFPNYSSELNVNALELEDSALYLCASSWDPQLGAAGYTFGSGTRLTVV.

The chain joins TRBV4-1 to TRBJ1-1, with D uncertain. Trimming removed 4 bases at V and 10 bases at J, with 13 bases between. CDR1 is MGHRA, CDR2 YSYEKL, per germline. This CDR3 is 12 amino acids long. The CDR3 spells CASSRPGPGAFF. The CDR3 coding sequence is TGCGCCAGCAGCCGGCCCGGGCCCGGAGCTTTCTTT.

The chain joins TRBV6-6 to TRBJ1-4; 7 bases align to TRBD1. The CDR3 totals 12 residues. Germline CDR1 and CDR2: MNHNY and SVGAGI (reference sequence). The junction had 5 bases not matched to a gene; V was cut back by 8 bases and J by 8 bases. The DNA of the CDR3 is TGTGCCAGCGGACCGGGACAGGAAAAACTGTTTTTT. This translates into CASGPGQEKLFF.

The CDR3 sequence: CASSEEGTGNEKLFF. DNA for the CDR3: TGTGCCAGCAGTGAGGAGGGGACAGGGAATGAAAAACTGTTTTTT. The chain couples TRBV6-1 to TRBJ1-4, with TRBD1 matching over 9 bases. The length of the CDR3 is 15 residues. The germline gives CDR1 MNHNS, CDR2 SASEGT. J lost 5 bases, V lost 3 bases, and 4 bases had no gene match.

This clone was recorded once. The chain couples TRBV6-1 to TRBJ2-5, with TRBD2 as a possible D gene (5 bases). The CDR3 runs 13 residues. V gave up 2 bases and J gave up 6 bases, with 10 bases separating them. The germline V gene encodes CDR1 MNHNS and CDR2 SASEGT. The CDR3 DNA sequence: TGTGCCAGCAGTGAAACTAGTCGTCAGACCCAGTACTTC. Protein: CASSETSRQTQYF.

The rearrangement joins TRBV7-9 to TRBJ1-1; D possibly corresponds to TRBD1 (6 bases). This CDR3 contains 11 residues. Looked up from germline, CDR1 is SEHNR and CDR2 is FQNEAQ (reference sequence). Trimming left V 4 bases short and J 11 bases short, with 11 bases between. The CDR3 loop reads CASSWGAAAFF. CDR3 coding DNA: TGTGCCAGCAGCTGGGGGGCGGCGGCTTTCTTT.

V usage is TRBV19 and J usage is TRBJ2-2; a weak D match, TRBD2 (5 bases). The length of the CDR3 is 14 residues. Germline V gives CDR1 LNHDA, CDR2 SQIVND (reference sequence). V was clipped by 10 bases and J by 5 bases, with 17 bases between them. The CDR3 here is CATRGLGGTGELFF. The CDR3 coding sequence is TGTGCCACCCGCGGACTTGGAGGAACCGGGGAGCTGTTTTTT.

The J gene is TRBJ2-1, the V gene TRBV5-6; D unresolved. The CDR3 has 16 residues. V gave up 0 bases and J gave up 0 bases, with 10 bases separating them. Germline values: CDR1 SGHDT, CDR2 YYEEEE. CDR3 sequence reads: CASSLGQQSSYNEQFF. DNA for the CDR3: TGTGCCAGCAGCTTGGGACAACAGAGCTCCTACAATGAGCAGTTCTTC.

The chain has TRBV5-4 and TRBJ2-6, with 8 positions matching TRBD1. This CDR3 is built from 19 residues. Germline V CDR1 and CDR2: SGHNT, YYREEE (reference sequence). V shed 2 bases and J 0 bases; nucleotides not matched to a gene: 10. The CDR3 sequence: CASSLDRQGRDSGANVLTF. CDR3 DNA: TGTGCCAGCAGCTTAGATAGACAGGGGAGAGACTCTGGGGCCAACGTCCTGACTTTC.

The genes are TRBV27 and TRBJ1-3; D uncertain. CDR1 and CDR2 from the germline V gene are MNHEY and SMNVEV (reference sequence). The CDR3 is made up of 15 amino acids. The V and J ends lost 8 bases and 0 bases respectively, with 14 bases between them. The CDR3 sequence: CASSQSRGSGNTIYF. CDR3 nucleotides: TGTGCCAGCTCCCAATCGCGGGGCTCTGGAAACACCATATATTTT.

CDR3 nucleotides: TGTGCCAGCAGCTTATCCCGGTGGTCCGAGACCCAGTACTTC. Amino acid sequence: CASSLSRWSETQYF. This chain uses TRBV11-2 with TRBJ2-5; D gene unclear. CDR3 length: 14 amino acids. V was pared by 2 bases and J by 5 bases, with 12 bases between. Looked up from germline, CDR1 is SGHAT and CDR2 is FQNNGV. The full variable domain, completed using reference TRBV11-2 and TRBJ2-5, is EAGVAQSPRYKIIEKRQSVAFWCNPISGHATLYWYQQILGQGPKLLIQFQNNGVVDDSQLPKDRFSAERLKGVDSTLKIQPAKLEDSAVYLCASSLSRWSETQYFGPGTRLLVL.

The CDR3 loop reads CASSRGNTEAFF. The CDR3 coding sequence is TGCGCCAGCTCGCGGGGAAACACTGAAGCTTTCTTT. The V gene is TRBV5-1, the J gene TRBJ1-1; D gene uncertain. There are 12 residues in the CDR3. Trimming left V 7 bases short and J 2 bases short, with 9 bases between. Per germline, CDR1 SGHRS and CDR2 YFSETQ.

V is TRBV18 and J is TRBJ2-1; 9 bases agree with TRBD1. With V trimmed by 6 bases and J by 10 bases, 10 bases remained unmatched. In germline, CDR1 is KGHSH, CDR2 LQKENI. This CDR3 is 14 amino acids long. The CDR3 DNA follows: TGTGCCAGCTCCCTAACAGGGGGCTGGGGGGAGCAGTTCTTC. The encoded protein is CASSLTGGWGEQFF.